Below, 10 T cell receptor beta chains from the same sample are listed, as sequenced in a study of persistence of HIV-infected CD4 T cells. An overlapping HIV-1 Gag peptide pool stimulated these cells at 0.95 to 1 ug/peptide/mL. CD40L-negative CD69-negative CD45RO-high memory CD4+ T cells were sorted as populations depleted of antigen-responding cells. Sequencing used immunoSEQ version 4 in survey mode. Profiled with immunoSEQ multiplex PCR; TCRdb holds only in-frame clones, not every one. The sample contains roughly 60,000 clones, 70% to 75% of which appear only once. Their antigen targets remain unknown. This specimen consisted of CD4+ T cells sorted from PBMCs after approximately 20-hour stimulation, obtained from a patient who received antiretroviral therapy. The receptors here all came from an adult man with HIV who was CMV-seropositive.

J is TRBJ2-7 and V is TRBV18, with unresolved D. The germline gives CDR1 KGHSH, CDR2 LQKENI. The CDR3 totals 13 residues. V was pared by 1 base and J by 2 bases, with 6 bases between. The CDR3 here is CASSPQAPYEQYF. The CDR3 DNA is TGTGCCAGCTCACCACAGGCTCCCTACGAGCAGTACTTC.

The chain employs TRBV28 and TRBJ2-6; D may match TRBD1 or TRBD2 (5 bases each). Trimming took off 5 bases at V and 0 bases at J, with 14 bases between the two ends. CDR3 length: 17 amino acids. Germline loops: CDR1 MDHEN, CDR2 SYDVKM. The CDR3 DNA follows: TGTGCCAGCAGTCCCCTGGGGACGACCTCTGGGGCCAACGTCCTGACTTTC. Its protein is CASSPLGTTSGANVLTF.

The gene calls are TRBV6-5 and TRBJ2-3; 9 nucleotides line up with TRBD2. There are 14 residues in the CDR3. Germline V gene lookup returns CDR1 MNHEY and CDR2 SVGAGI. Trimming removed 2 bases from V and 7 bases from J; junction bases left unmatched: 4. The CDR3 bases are TGTGCCAGCAGTTACGGCGGGGGGGCGAATACGCAGTATTTT. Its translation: CASSYGGGANTQYF.

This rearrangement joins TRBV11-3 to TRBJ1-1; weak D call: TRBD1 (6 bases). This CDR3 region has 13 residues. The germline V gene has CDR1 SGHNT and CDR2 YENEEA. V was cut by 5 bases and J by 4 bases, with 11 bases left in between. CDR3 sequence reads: CASSEEGGTEAFF. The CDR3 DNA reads TGTGCCAGCAGCGAGGAGGGGGGCACTGAAGCTTTCTTT. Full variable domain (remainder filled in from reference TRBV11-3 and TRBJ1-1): EAGVVQSPRYKIIEKKQPVAFWCNPISGHNTLYWYLQNLGQGPELLIRYENEEAVDDSQLPKDRFSAERLKGVDSTLKIQPAELGDSAVYLCASSEEGGTEAFFGQGTRLTVV.

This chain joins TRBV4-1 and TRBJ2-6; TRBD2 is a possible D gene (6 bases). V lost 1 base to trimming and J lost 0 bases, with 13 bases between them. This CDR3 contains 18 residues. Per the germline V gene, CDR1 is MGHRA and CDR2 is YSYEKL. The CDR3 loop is CASSQVRGGNSGANVLTF. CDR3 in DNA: TGCGCCAGCAGCCAAGTTCGGGGCGGGAACTCTGGGGCCAACGTCCTGACTTTC.

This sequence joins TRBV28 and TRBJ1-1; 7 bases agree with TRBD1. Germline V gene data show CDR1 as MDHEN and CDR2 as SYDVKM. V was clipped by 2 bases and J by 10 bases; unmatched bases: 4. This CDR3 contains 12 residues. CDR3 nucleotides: TGTGCCAGCAGTTTAAGGGGGCCGGGAGCTTTCTTT. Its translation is CASSLRGPGAFF.

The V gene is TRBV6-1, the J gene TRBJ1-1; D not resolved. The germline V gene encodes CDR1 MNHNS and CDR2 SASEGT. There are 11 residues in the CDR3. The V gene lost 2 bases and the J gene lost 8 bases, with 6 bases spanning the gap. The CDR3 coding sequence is TGTGCCAGCAGTGAATCCAGGGAAGCTTTCTTT. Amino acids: CASSESREAFF.

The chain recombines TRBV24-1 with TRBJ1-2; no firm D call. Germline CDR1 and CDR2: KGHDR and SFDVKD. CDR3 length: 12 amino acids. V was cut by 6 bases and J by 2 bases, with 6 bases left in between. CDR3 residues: CATSLGNYGYTF. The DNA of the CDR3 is TGTGCCACCAGTCTGGGAAACTATGGCTACACCTTC.

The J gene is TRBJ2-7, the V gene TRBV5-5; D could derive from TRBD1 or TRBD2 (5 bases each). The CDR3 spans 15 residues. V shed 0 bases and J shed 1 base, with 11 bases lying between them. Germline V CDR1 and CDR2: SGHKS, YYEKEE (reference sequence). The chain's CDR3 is CASSLAGTRSYEQYF. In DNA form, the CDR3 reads TGTGCCAGCAGCTTGGCCGGGACGAGATCCTACGAGCAGTACTTC.

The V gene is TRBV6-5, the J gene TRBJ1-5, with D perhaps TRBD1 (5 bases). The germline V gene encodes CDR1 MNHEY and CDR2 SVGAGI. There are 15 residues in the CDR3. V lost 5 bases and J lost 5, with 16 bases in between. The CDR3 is CASSLPGTFYQPQHF. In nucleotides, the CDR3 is TGTGCCAGCAGTCTACCCGGGACGTTTTATCAGCCCCAGCATTTT.